These 10 T cell receptor beta chains originate from one sample sequenced in a study of blood T cells in healthy people across ages. PCR was performed a second time for about 7 to 12 cycles using a sample-barcoded 5' primer and a J-beta primer mix. TCRdb itself ran the 5' RACE reads through MiXCR, one entry per CDR3 protein. Among 2 million or so distinct CDR3 sequences, around 48% were seen once, and the ten largest hold around 2.1%. Sequenced input: blood. Every receptor here comes from a woman aged 40 to 50 in good health.

The V gene is TRBV29-1, the J gene TRBJ2-7; TRBD1 is a possible D gene (5 bases). Matching the DNA end better, TRBJ2-5 makes the J call doubtful. This CDR3 region has 13 residues. Germline V gene sequence: CDR1 SQVTM, CDR2 ANQGSEA. The CDR3 sequence: CSLGAGSWETQYF. The CDR3 DNA reads TGCAGCCTTGGGGCAGGTTCGTGGGAGACCCAGTACTTC.

This clonotype was recorded only once. The rearrangement links TRBV20-1 to TRBJ2-1; a possible D gene is TRBD2 (5 bases). V shed 6 bases and J shed 2 bases, with 14 bases lying between them. The CDR3 covers 14 residues. Germline CDR1 is DFQATT and CDR2 is SNEGSKA (reference sequence). The CDR3 sequence: CSAGGLLTYNEQFF. Written as DNA, the CDR3 is TGCAGTGCCGGAGGACTCCTAACCTACAATGAGCAGTTCTTC.

This clonotype was seen only a few times. The J gene is TRBJ2-4, the V gene TRBV9; D not certain. The J call is in doubt because the DNA end fits TRBJ2-7 better. Germline V gene lookup returns CDR1 SGDLS and CDR2 YYNGEE. This CDR3 has 15 amino acids. The CDR3 here is CASSVGQGLFSEQYF. In DNA form, the CDR3 reads TGTGCCAGCAGCGTAGGCCAAGGCCTCTTTTCCGAGCAGTACTTC.

The chain recombines TRBV14 with TRBJ2-5; D gene ambiguous. V lost 6 bases and J 1 base, leaving 9 bases between the germline ends. The germline V gene has CDR1 SGHDN and CDR2 FVKESK. The CDR3 runs 13 residues. CDR3 sequence: CASRPQLQETQYF. The CDR3, as DNA: TGTGCCAGCAGGCCACAGCTCCAAGAGACCCAGTACTTC.

J is TRBJ2-3 and V is TRBV7-2, with 10 bases matching TRBD2. This CDR3 is built from 16 residues. V dropped 6 bases and J dropped 5; count of bases not matched to a gene: 11. The germline V gene encodes CDR1 SGHTA and CDR2 FQGNSA. This CDR3 reads CASRLLSGGAGDTQYF. DNA of the CDR3: TGTGCCAGCAGGCTCCTAAGCGGGGGGGCTGGAGATACGCAGTATTTT. The whole variable domain, remainder taken from reference TRBV7-2 and TRBJ2-3, is GAGVSQSPSNKVTEKGKDVELRCDPISGHTALYWYRQSLGQGLEFLIYFQGNSAPDKSGLPSDRFSAERTGGSVSTLTIQRTQQEDSAVYLCASRLLSGGAGDTQYFGPGTRLTVL.

The V gene is TRBV5-5, the J gene TRBJ2-1, with TRBD1 as a possible D gene (5 bases). Trimming removed 6 bases from V and 2 bases from J, with 15 bases in between. CDR1 and CDR2 (germline): SGHKS, YYEKEE (reference sequence). The CDR3 is made up of 15 amino acids. In DNA, the CDR3 is TGTGCCAGCACCCACATTGGGGCCGCCTACAATGAGCAGTTCTTC. Amino acid sequence: CASTHIGAAYNEQFF.

This clonotype was recorded a few times. The DNA for the CDR3 is TGTGCCAGCAGCCAAGAGGTCCTTGCGGCCTTCTCTGGGGCCAACGTCCTGACTTTC. Protein: CASSQEVLAAFSGANVLTF. V is TRBV3-1 and J is TRBJ2-6; unclear D gene. The CDR3 consists of 19 residues. V lost 0 bases to trimming and J lost 0 bases, with 15 bases between them. The V gene's germline CDR1 is LGHDT and CDR2 YNNKEL (reference sequence).

As for this clonotype: Mismatch with germline at one junction end may stem from a read error. This chain links TRBV14 with TRBJ2-3, with 9 nucleotides matching TRBD2. The CDR3 runs 16 residues. Germline V CDR1 and CDR2: SGHDN, FVKESK. This CDR3 reads CASSQVAGAYTDMQYF. The CDR3 region has the DNA TGTGCCAGCAGCCAAGTAGCGGGGGCCTACACAGATATGCAGTATTTT. Using reference TRBV14 and TRBJ2-3 for the parts outside the CDR3, the full variable domain is EAGVTQFPSHSVIEKGQTVTLRCDPISGHDNLYWYRRVMGKEIKFLLHFVKESKQDESGMPNNRFLAERTGGTYSTLKVQPAELEDSGVYFCASSQVAGAYTDMQYFGPGTRLTVL.

V usage is TRBV6-4 and J usage is TRBJ1-4; 12 bases fit TRBD1. Germline loops: CDR1 MRHNA, CDR2 SNTAGT. The CDR3 runs 16 residues. V shed 6 bases and J 8 bases; nucleotides not matched to a gene: 10. The CDR3 sequence is CASSPGTGGAREKLFF. CDR3 DNA sequence: TGTGCCAGCAGCCCCGGGACAGGGGGCGCCAGGGAAAAACTGTTTTTT.

The V gene is TRBV5-7, the J gene TRBJ2-5, with D possibly matching TRBD2 (5 bases). TRBV5-7 is known as an ORF, though its function is uncertain. The CDR3 covers 17 residues. V was clipped by 4 bases and J by 3 bases, with 22 bases between them. The chain's CDR3 is CASSLDLEETLKETQYF. CDR3 bases: TGTGCCAGCAGCCTCGACTTGGAGGAAACGCTGAAAGAGACCCAGTACTTC.